This entry lists 22 T cell receptor beta chains sequenced from one sample in a study of CD4+ T cells in melanoma. Sequencing used immunoSEQ multiplex PCR; TCRdb keeps in-frame clones, though not all of them. The sample lists 140,000 or so clones; 85% to 95% were seen once. The origin of the receptors is a human donor with melanoma.

This chain joins TRBV5-6 and TRBJ1-6; perhaps TRBD1 as D (5 bases). With 2 bases removed from V and 10 bases from J, the gap between germline ends came to 13 bases. The CDR3 runs 14 residues. The germline V gene has CDR1 SGHDT and CDR2 YYEEEE. The CDR3 nucleotides are TGTGCCAGCAGCTTACTTCAGGGCAGGTCACCCCTCCACTTT. This gives the protein CASSLLQGRSPLHF.

This clone was seen just once. The chain couples TRBV18 to TRBJ1-3, with a possible D match to TRBD1 (6 bases). V was pared by 3 bases and J by 0 bases, with 18 bases between. The CDR3 is 18 amino acids. From germline, CDR1 is KGHSH and CDR2 LQKENI. DNA for the CDR3: TGTGCCAGCTCACCGACCATGACAGGCGAACTCTCTGGAAACACCATATATTTT. As protein: CASSPTMTGELSGNTIYF.

The chain joins TRBV5-1 to TRBJ2-5; D is unclear. V lost 7 bases and J lost 2, with 6 bases in between. Germline V gene lookup returns CDR1 SGHRS and CDR2 YFSETQ. This CDR3 has 11 amino acids. CDR3 nucleotides: TGCGCCAGCGAAAGTCAAGAGACCCAGTACTTC. It yields the protein CASESQETQYF. The full variable domain, completed using reference TRBV5-1 and TRBJ2-5, is KAGVTQTPRYLIKTRGQQVTLSCSPISGHRSVSWYQQTPGQGLQFLFEYFSETQRNKGNFPGRFSGRQFSNSRSEMNVSTLELGDSALYLCASESQETQYFGPGTRLLVL.

The CDR3 sequence is CAIRDRGSVNTEAFF. For the CDR3, the DNA is TGTGCCATCAGGGACAGGGGATCGGTGAACACTGAAGCTTTCTTT. The gene calls are TRBV10-3 and TRBJ1-1, with 9 bases identical to TRBD1. Trimming cost V 6 bases and J 0 bases; bases outside gene matches: 5. Germline CDR1 is ENHRY and CDR2 is SYGVKD. The CDR3 covers 15 residues.

The gene calls are TRBV20-1 and TRBJ2-7; tentative D call: TRBD2 (6 bases). Trimming shortened V by 5 bases and J by 7 bases, and 12 bases separated the two germline ends. Germline V CDR1 and CDR2: DFQATT, SNEGSKA (reference sequence). The CDR3 is made up of 11 amino acids. The DNA of the CDR3 is TGCAGTGCTTATGATGCGGGGGAGCAGTACTTC. Encoded protein: CSAYDAGEQYF.

The table lists this clone with a few counts. The rearrangement uses TRBV19 and TRBJ2-1; no clear D. The V end lost 10 bases, the J end lost 7 bases, and 14 bases lay between the germline ends. Germline CDR1 is LNHDA and CDR2 is SQIVND (reference sequence). The CDR3 covers 12 residues. The CDR3 reads CATAPNLNEQFF. The CDR3 nucleotides are TGTGCCACCGCCCCGAACCTGAATGAGCAGTTCTTC.

This clone was seen once. This chain uses TRBV18 with TRBJ1-4; TRBD1 aligns across 8 bases. The J segment lost 5 bases and the V segment lost 6 bases, leaving 14 bases of the junction unmatched. Germline CDR1 KGHSH, CDR2 LQKENI. CDR3 length: 17 residues. The CDR3 reads CASSLEGDRRRNEKLFF. Written as DNA, the CDR3 is TGTGCCAGCTCCCTCGAGGGGGACAGGAGGCGCAATGAAAAACTGTTTTTT.

The chain couples TRBV6-5 to TRBJ1-2, with 9 bases lining up with TRBD1. CDR1 and CDR2 from the germline V gene are MNHEY and SVGAGI. CDR3 length: 15 amino acids. V lost 6 bases, J lost 2 bases, and 7 bases stayed unmatched. The CDR3 loop reads CASRNRGQANYGYTF. DNA of the CDR3: TGTGCCAGCAGAAACAGGGGGCAGGCCAACTATGGCTACACCTTC.

This chain joins TRBV19 and TRBJ2-3; 10 bases line up with TRBD2. CDR3 length: 14 amino acids. In germline, CDR1 is LNHDA, CDR2 SQIVND (reference sequence). V lost 4 bases and J lost 3; bases outside the gene matches: 1. CDR3 residues: CASSRGLATDTQYF. CDR3 DNA sequence: TGTGCCAGTAGTAGGGGACTAGCGACAGATACGCAGTATTTT.

V is TRBV12-1 and J is TRBJ1-2; the table's D call, TRBD1, was not checked against the DNA. TRBV12-1 is noted as a pseudogene. This CDR3 region has 16 residues. CDR3 nucleotide sequence: TGTGCCAGCAGCGCCTTAGGGGACAGGCCTAACTATGGCTACACCTTC. It codes for CASSALGDRPNYGYTF.

The rearrangement links TRBV7-6 to TRBJ2-2; the D is unclear. V lost 6 bases and J 0 bases, leaving 11 bases between the germline ends. Germline CDR1 reads SGHVS; CDR2 reads FNYEAQ. The CDR3 is 15 amino acids. The chain's CDR3 is CASRALTTNTGELFF. The CDR3 nucleotides are TGTGCCAGCAGGGCACTCACAACGAACACCGGGGAGCTGTTTTTT.

The V and J genes are TRBV6-5 and TRBJ1-1; D may be TRBD1 (6 bases). V lost 6 bases and J lost 1, with 12 bases in between. From germline, CDR1 is MNHEY and CDR2 SVGAGI. The CDR3 is made up of 14 amino acids. The CDR3 protein is CASSRTGQNTEAFF. The CDR3 DNA follows: TGTGCCAGCAGCCGAACGGGACAGAACACTGAAGCTTTCTTT.

This chain uses TRBV2 with TRBJ2-1; 8 bases map to TRBD1. Germline CDR1 is SNHLY and CDR2 is FYNNEI. There are 13 residues in the CDR3. J lost 5 bases, V lost 4 bases, and 1 base had no gene match. The CDR3 region has the DNA TGTGCCAGCAGTGCGACAGGGGACAATGAGCAGTTCTTC. This codes for CASSATGDNEQFF.

The chain has TRBV10-3 and TRBJ1-6; perhaps TRBD1 as D (5 bases). Germline values: CDR1 ENHRY, CDR2 SYGVKD. The CDR3 length is 14 residues. Trimming took off 4 bases at V and 5 bases at J, with 9 bases between the two ends. CDR3 loop: CAISARANNSPLHF. The CDR3 bases are TGTGCCATCAGTGCCAGGGCCAATAATTCACCCCTCCACTTT.

V is TRBV9 and J is TRBJ2-1; D unclear. Germline loops: CDR1 SGDLS, CDR2 YYNGEE. This CDR3 comprises 13 residues. V was cut by 1 base and J by 4 bases, with 6 bases left in between. CDR3 residues: CASSVNRYNEQFF. The CDR3 DNA follows: TGTGCCAGCAGCGTAAACAGATACAATGAGCAGTTCTTC.

This chain uses TRBV5-1 with TRBJ2-6; 11 bases fit TRBD1. The CDR3 has 19 residues. Losses at the gene ends were 1 base for V and 0 bases for J; bases not matched to a gene: 6. In germline, CDR1 is SGHRS, CDR2 YFSETQ. The DNA for the CDR3 is TGCGCCAGCAGCTTGTTCTTAGGGACAGGGGGCTCTGGGGCCAACGTCCTGACTTTC. It codes for CASSLFLGTGGSGANVLTF.

The chain joins TRBV5-6 to TRBJ2-7; 9 bases map to TRBD1. The trim removed 6 bases at V and 6 bases at J, leaving 13 bases unmatched. The CDR3 contains 15 residues. CDR1 is SGHDT and CDR2 is YYEEEE in the germline V gene. In DNA, the CDR3 is TGTGCCAGCACCCTACTTGGGGGACAGGGACCCGAGCAGTACTTC. It yields the protein CASTLLGGQGPEQYF.

The rearrangement uses TRBV6-1 and TRBJ1-1; TRBD1 agrees at 7 bases. The CDR3 totals 13 residues. Trimming removed 8 bases from V and 0 bases from J; junction bases left unmatched: 3. Germline-derived CDR1 and CDR2 are MNHNS and SASEGT. The CDR3 DNA sequence: TGTGCCAGCCGGAGGGGGCTGAACACTGAAGCTTTCTTT. As protein: CASRRGLNTEAFF.

This clone has only one observation. V and J are TRBV7-2 and TRBJ1-6, with 8 bases lining up with TRBD1. CDR3 size: 15 residues. V lost 0 bases and J lost 6; bases outside the gene matches: 1. The germline gives CDR1 SGHTA, CDR2 FQGNSA. The CDR3 nucleotides read TGTGCCAGCAGCTTAGCTACAGGGGGTAATTCACCCCTCCACTTT. This sequence encodes CASSLATGGNSPLHF.

This clone was detected once. The rearrangement joins TRBV5-1 to TRBJ2-3; possibly TRBD2 for D (6 bases). Trimming took 4 bases from V and 1 from J, leaving 16 bases between them. The germline CDR1 and CDR2 sequences are SGHRS and YFSETQ. This CDR3 spans 16 amino acids. CDR3 in DNA: TGCGCCAGCAGCGCCTCGGGGGTCTCAGGCACAGATACGCAGTATTTT. Residues: CASSASGVSGTDTQYF.

This rearrangement joins TRBV9 to TRBJ1-1, with D unclear. Germline lookup yields CDR1 SGDLS and CDR2 YYNGEE. The CDR3 has 14 amino acids. V was trimmed by 6 bases and J by 4 bases, leaving 16 bases between them. CDR3 in DNA: TGTGCCAGCACACCTCAAGGATGGCCCACTGAAGCTTTCTTT. The encoded protein is CASTPQGWPTEAFF.

The V call is TRBV11-3, the J call TRBJ2-1, with 8 bases lining up with TRBD2. Germline V lookup: CDR1 SGHNT, CDR2 YENEEA. The junction had 6 bases not matched to a gene; V was cut back by 4 bases and J by 4 bases. CDR3 length equals 15 residues. The chain's CDR3 is CASSYRGGLYNEQFF. DNA of the CDR3: TGTGCCAGCAGCTACCGGGGGGGCCTGTACAATGAGCAGTTCTTC.